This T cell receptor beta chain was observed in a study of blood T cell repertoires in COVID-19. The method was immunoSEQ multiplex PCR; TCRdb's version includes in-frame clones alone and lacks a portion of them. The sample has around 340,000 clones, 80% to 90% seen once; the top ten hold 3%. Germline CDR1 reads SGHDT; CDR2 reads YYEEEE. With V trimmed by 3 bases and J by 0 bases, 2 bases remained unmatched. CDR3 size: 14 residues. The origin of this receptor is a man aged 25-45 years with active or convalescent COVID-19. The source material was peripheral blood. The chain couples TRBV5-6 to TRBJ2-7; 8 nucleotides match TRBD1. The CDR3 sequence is CASSSGGSSYEQYF. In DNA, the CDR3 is TGTGCCAGCAGCTCAGGGGGCAGCTCCTACGAGCAGTACTTC.